Sequencing of this T cell receptor (beta chain) was carried out in a study of cytomegalovirus exposure and HLA in healthy donors. Study in general: Per a later analysis, the 666 first-cohort and over 90 validation repertoires shared one platform.

CDR3 length equals 12 residues. The V and J ends lost 10 bases and 5 bases, in that order; junction bases with no gene match: 5. Germline CDR1 MNHNS, CDR2 SASEGT. TCRdb's copy holds only in-frame clones and misses some; the assay was immunoSEQ multiplex PCR. Among roughly 150,000 clones listed, roughly nine tenths were seen once. V usage is TRBV6-1 and J usage is TRBJ1-5, with 7 bases that match TRBD1. This clonotype was sampled from a woman in her 30s in good health and CMV-seronegative. Sequencing was carried out using PBMCs. CDR3 amino acids: CATSGGYQPQHF. As DNA, the CDR3 is TGTGCCACCTCAGGGGGATATCAGCCCCAGCATTTT.